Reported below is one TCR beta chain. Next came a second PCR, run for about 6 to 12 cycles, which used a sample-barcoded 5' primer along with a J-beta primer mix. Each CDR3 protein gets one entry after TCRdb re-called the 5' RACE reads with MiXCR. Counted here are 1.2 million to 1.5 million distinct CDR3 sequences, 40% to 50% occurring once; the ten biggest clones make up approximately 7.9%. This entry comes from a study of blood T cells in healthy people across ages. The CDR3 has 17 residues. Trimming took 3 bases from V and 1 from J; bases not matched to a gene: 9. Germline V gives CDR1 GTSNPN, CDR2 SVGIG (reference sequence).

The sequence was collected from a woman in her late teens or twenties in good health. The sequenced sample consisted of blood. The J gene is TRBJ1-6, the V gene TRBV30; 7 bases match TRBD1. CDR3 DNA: TGTGCCTGGAGGACCCGCACAGGGGAATCCTATAATTCACCCCTCCACTTT. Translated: CAWRTRTGESYNSPLHF. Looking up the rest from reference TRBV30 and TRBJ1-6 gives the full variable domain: SQTIHQWPATLVQPVGSPLSLECTVEGTSNPNLYWYRQAAGRGLQLLFYSVGIGQISSEVPQNLSASRPQDRQFILSSKKLLLSDSGFYLCAWRTRTGESYNSPLHFGNGTRLTVT.